One and the same sample provided the 2 T cell receptor beta chains below, sequenced in a study of blood T cell repertoires in COVID-19. TCRdb's table, derived via immunoSEQ multiplex PCR, lists solely in-frame clones and lacks some. The data hold 170,000 or so clones, with roughly 89% observed a single time. The sequenced sample was peripheral blood. The receptors here all came from a woman younger than 30 who had recovered from COVID-19.

CDR3 nucleotide sequence: TGTGCCAGTACGCTACAGCTGAACACTGAAGCTTTCTTT. This sequence encodes CASTLQLNTEAFF. V is TRBV19 and J is TRBJ1-1; no firm D call. The CDR3 runs 13 residues. V dropped 7 bases and J dropped 0 bases, with 9 bases sitting between them. Germline loops: CDR1 LNHDA, CDR2 SQIVND (reference sequence). Together with reference TRBV19 and TRBJ1-1, the CDR3 gives the full variable domain: DGGITQSPKYLFRKEGQNVTLSCEQNLNHDAMYWYRQDPGQGLRLIYYSQIVNDFQKGDIAEGYSVSREKKESFPLTVTSAQKNPTAFYLCASTLQLNTEAFFGQGTRLTVV.

J is TRBJ2-2 and V is TRBV19, with 15 bases identical to TRBD2. The germline CDR1 and CDR2 sequences are LNHDA and SQIVND (reference sequence). Trimming removed 5 bases from V and 0 bases from J; junction bases left unmatched: 4. The CDR3 has 18 residues. This chain's CDR3 is CASSPRTSGRANTGELFF. CDR3 bases: TGTGCCAGTAGTCCCAGGACTAGCGGGAGGGCGAACACCGGGGAGCTGTTTTTT.